This TCR beta chain was sequenced in a study of metastatic and nonmetastatic thyroid tumors. Study summary: Repertoires from malignant and benign thyroid patients were compared across blood and tumor or nodule tissue.

Via MiXCR, TCRdb re-called the PCR reads. The sample contains over 6,500 clones, 25% to 30% of which appear only once. At least ten counts were recorded for this clone. This could be a read error, since a much larger clone is one nucleotide away. Thyroid surgery took place with no prior treatment in any patient. The TCR comes from a male donor with papillary thyroid cancer or a benign thyroid nodule (not recorded which). Some clones in this sample may be carry-over from other donors' samples. Sequenced: adjacent normal tissue.

The DNA for the CDR3 is TGTGCCAGCATCTCTCCTGGACTAGGTCCGGGCGAGCAGTACTTC. Amino acid sequence: CASISPGLGPGEQYF. This chain links TRBV11-2 with TRBJ2-7; 7 nucleotides align to TRBD2. CDR1 SGHAT and CDR2 FQNNGV come from the germline V gene. The CDR3 sequence is 15 residues long. V dropped 7 bases and J dropped 6; count of bases not matched to a gene: 15.